The rows below give T cell receptor beta chains drawn from one sample of a study of Graves' ophthalmopathy and Graves' hyperthyroidism. MiXCR was run by TCRdb on the multiplex PCR reads, yielding one entry per CDR3 protein. Among some 380,000 distinct CDR3 sequences listed, less than 20% were seen once. The sequenced material came from peripheral blood. Source of these receptors: a woman in her late teens or twenties with stable Graves' hyperthyroidism. The CDR3 runs from the conserved cysteine through the conserved F or W.

>TRBV18
CASSHTGGYTF
>TRBV29-1
CSVEIRAGGELFF
>TRBV12-3/TRBV12-4
CASSFGQPFYSNQPQHF
>TRBV6-2/TRBV6-3
CASTDYDSLNTEAFF
>TRBV5-5
CASSLPTGLNTEAFF
>TRBV19
CASSVGTGSGYGYTF
>TRBV11-3
CASSLLGQGPQETQYF
>TRBV6-2/TRBV6-3
CASSYVQPDYGYTF
>TRBV3-1
CASSQDYRRLAGVNEQYF
>TRBV29-1
CSAAAGQDGYTF
>TRBV20-1
CSARETGSNYGYTF
>TRBV11-2
CASSLHFETPSYEQYF
>TRBV6-4
CASSRPSGTEFKSGDTEAFF
>TRBV6-2/TRBV6-3
CASSYSRTGQSGQYF
>TRBV6-2/TRBV6-3
CATEQGFYGYTF
>TRBV12-3/TRBV12-4
CASTLRAGGNQPQHF
>TRBV28
CASSLSTGSNQPQHF
>TRBV7-2
CASSSTPNTGELFF
>TRBV3-1
CATQGYNSPLHF
>TRBV15
CATNSQGMETQYF
>TRBV6-6
CASSYTMTGGGVSGANVLTF
>TRBV4-2
CASSQDQGSDGYTF
>TRBV7-8
CASSLAVWDPSYEQYF
>TRBV7-9
CASGRDRDSLEQYF
>TRBV6-1
CASRFTTVNTEAFF
>TRBV6-1
CASNGFYGYTF
>TRBV6-1
CASSKTGANTGELFF
>TRBV19
CASEGRALYGYTF
>TRBV11-2
CASSGTGTGTEAFF
>TRBV9
CASSGGDRMNTEAFF
>TRBV2
CASSLAAGGYTF
>TRBV28
CASSPQEGFQETQYF
>TRBV6-1
CASAKGDLGSYEQYF
>TRBV7-2
CASSLGWQDRAFF
>TRBV12-3/TRBV12-4
CACSFGDSNQPQHF
>TRBV7-2
CASSLAQGQGAKNIKYF
>TRBV6-5
CASSYLGRAGQETQYF
>TRBV4-2
CASSQEAPLKGGEQYF
>TRBV12-3/TRBV12-4
CASSLDPRREETQYF
>TRBV24-1
CATSTAGGEPQHF
>TRBV6-2/TRBV6-3
CASSYREDGYTF
>TRBV9
CASSAPTSGGRDTQYF
>TRBV6-1
CASSADRGHGYTF
>TRBV4-1
CASSHTDRLPSSGANVLTF
>TRBV5-1
CASSSSGGLDEQYF
>TRBV7-2
CASSLVGLRGETQYF
>TRBV12-3/TRBV12-4
CASSNRDSLTEAFF
>TRBV10-3
CAISDPGRETGELFF
>TRBV3-1
CASSQEGATWETQYF
>TRBV2
CASSEASNQPQHF
>TRBV10-3
CATVGTGPNSPLHF
>TRBV25-1
CASSGPWGGNYEQYF
>TRBV3-1
CASSPTGDSEAFF